One sample yielded the 20 T cell receptor beta chains listed below, sequenced in a study of cytomegalovirus exposure and HLA in healthy donors. The protocol was immunoSEQ multiplex PCR, while the TCRdb copy is restricted to in-frame clones and leaves out a portion. The sample contains 200,000 to 250,000 clones, 75% to 95% of which appear only once. The sample consisted of PBMCs. The receptors derive from a woman under 30 in good health and CMV-seronegative.

The chain carries TRBV4-1 and TRBJ2-1; TRBD2 matches 8 bases. CDR3 length equals 16 residues. Trimming took 4 bases from V and 10 from J; bases not matched to a gene: 15. Germline V CDR1 and CDR2: MGHRA, YSYEKL. The CDR3 nucleotides read TGCGCCAGCAGCCCCCTCTATCCAGCGGGAGAGTGGGAGCAGTTCTTC. This gives the protein CASSPLYPAGEWEQFF.

A few counts support this clone. The chain has TRBV10-3 and TRBJ1-1; possibly TRBD1 for D (6 bases). CDR1 is ENHRY, CDR2 SYGVKD, per germline. This CDR3 comprises 14 residues. The V end was cut by 7 bases, the J end by 1 base, with 13 bases between. The CDR3 DNA reads TGTGCCATCACCCGGACAGAGACGAACACTGAAGCTTTCTTT. Its protein is CAITRTETNTEAFF.

The chain couples TRBV7-8 to TRBJ2-7, with 9 bases that match TRBD1. The CDR3 covers 15 residues. The trim removed 1 base at V and 5 bases at J, leaving 6 bases unmatched. CDR1 SGHVS and CDR2 FQNEAQ come from the germline V gene. Here the CDR3 reads CASSLGQGVLNEQYF. DNA of the CDR3: TGTGCCAGCAGCTTAGGACAGGGGGTGTTGAACGAGCAGTACTTC.

V and J are TRBV5-4 and TRBJ2-3; weak D call: TRBD2 (5 bases). The V end lost 4 bases, the J end lost 4 bases, and 13 bases lay between the germline ends. Germline CDR1 reads SGHNT; CDR2 reads YYREEE (reference sequence). CDR3 length equals 14 residues. The chain's CDR3 is CASSPRGGADTQYF. The CDR3 DNA reads TGTGCCAGCAGCCCAAGAGGAGGTGCAGATACGCAGTATTTT.

This chain connects TRBV5-1 to TRBJ2-1, with TRBD2 identical over 12 bases. Germline V lookup: CDR1 SGHRS, CDR2 YFSETQ. V shed 1 base, J shed 3 bases, and the junction held 2 bases outside the gene matches. The CDR3 contains 16 residues. CDR3 in DNA: TGCGCCAGCAGCTTGAGGACTAGCGGGATCTACAATGAGCAGTTCTTC. The encoded protein is CASSLRTSGIYNEQFF.

This sequence joins TRBV27 and TRBJ2-7; weak D call: TRBD2 (6 bases). Per germline, CDR1 MNHEY and CDR2 SMNVEV (reference sequence). Trimming removed 2 bases from V and 2 bases from J, with 13 bases in between. This CDR3 has 15 amino acids. In DNA form, the CDR3 reads TGTGCCAGCAGTTTAGGGGGGTCGCCTACCTACGAGCAGTACTTC. It translates to CASSLGGSPTYEQYF.

This rearrangement joins TRBV29-1 to TRBJ2-7, with 10 positions matching TRBD2. CDR1 SQVTM and CDR2 ANQGSEA come from the germline V gene. The length of the CDR3 is 12 residues. The V gene end was trimmed by 7 bases and the J gene end by 2 bases; junction bases not matched to a gene: 2. This chain's CDR3 is CSASGSPYEQYF. In DNA, the CDR3 is TGCAGCGCTAGCGGGAGCCCCTACGAGCAGTACTTC.

The DNA for the CDR3 is TGTGCCAGCAGCTGGGACAGGGTTGAGACCAAAAACATTCAGTACTTC. Encoded protein: CASSWDRVETKNIQYF. The V and J genes are TRBV5-4 and TRBJ2-4, with 9 bases matching TRBD1. V trimming: 3 bases; J trimming: 2 bases; junction bases outside the gene matches: 6. Germline lookup yields CDR1 SGHNT and CDR2 YYREEE (reference sequence). This CDR3 comprises 16 residues.

This clone showed up just once. This rearrangement joins TRBV2 to TRBJ2-3, with D hard to call. The CDR3 has 14 residues. The ends were cut back, 6 bases at V and 1 base at J, with 11 bases in the middle. Germline V lookup: CDR1 SNHLY, CDR2 FYNNEI. The CDR3 bases are TGTGCCAGCAGCCCCGTCCCCGGCACAGATACGCAGTATTTT. Its protein is CASSPVPGTDTQYF. Full variable domain (missing parts from reference TRBV2 and TRBJ2-3): EPEVTQTPSHQVTQMGQEVILRCVPISNHLYFYWYRQILGQKVEFLVSFYNNEISEKSEIFDDQFSVERPDGSNFTLKIRSTKLEDSAMYFCASSPVPGTDTQYFGPGTRLTVL.

J is TRBJ1-4 and V is TRBV30; 7 positions agree with TRBD1. Trimming cost V 3 bases and J 14 bases; bases outside gene matches: 9. The CDR3 totals 12 residues. The germline V gene has CDR1 GTSNPN and CDR2 SVGIG (reference sequence). CDR3 sequence (DNA): TGTGCCTGGAGGATTGACAGGGAAGAGCTGTTTTTT. Its translation: CAWRIDREELFF.

This clone occurred once. The chain joins TRBV5-6 to TRBJ1-1; tentatively, D is TRBD1 (5 bases). Trimming removed 4 bases from V and 3 bases from J, with 13 bases in between. This CDR3 has 14 residues. CDR1 and CDR2 (germline): SGHDT, YYEEEE. In DNA form, the CDR3 reads TGTGCCAGCAGCCCATCGGGGGTTCACACTGAAGCTTTCTTT. Residues: CASSPSGVHTEAFF.

This chain joins TRBV18 and TRBJ2-3; D gene unclear. Trimming took off 2 bases at V and 0 bases at J, with 3 bases between the two ends. This CDR3 is 13 amino acids long. CDR1 and CDR2 (germline): KGHSH, LQKENI. CDR3 sequence: CASSPGSTDTQYF. The DNA of the CDR3 is TGTGCCAGCTCACCAGGCAGCACAGATACGCAGTATTTT. The variable domain in full, with the rest retrieved from reference TRBV18 and TRBJ2-3, is NAGVMQNPRHLVRRRGQEARLRCSPMKGHSHVYWYRQLPEEGLKFMVYLQKENIIDESGMPKERFSAEFPKEGPSILRIQQVVRGDSAAYFCASSPGSTDTQYFGPGTRLTVL.

The rearrangement uses TRBV5-4 and TRBJ1-1; D is perhaps TRBD1 (6 bases). Germline V gene lookup returns CDR1 SGHNT and CDR2 YYREEE (reference sequence). There are 14 residues in the CDR3. The V end lost 4 bases, the J end lost 3 bases, and 13 bases lay between the germline ends. This CDR3 reads CASSTTGLDTEAFF. DNA for the CDR3: TGTGCCAGCAGCACGACAGGACTGGACACTGAAGCTTTCTTT.

The chain joins TRBV5-1 to TRBJ2-7; the match to TRBD2 covers 7 bases. The V and J ends lost 0 bases and 4 bases, in that order; junction bases with no gene match: 7. This CDR3 is built from 15 residues. Per germline, CDR1 SGHRS and CDR2 YFSETQ. Here the CDR3 DNA reads TGCGCCAGCAGCTTGGACGGCGGGAGCAGTTACGAGCAGTACTTC. This codes for CASSLDGGSSYEQYF.

Only one count was recorded for this clone. The rearrangement links TRBV30 to TRBJ1-2; D is perhaps TRBD1 (6 bases). Germline CDR1 GTSNPN, CDR2 SVGIG (reference sequence). Trimming stripped 4 bases from V and 4 bases from J, with 10 bases between. The CDR3 loop spans 12 amino acids. This CDR3 is CAWNPGAYGYTF. The CDR3 DNA follows: TGTGCCTGGAACCCAGGGGCCTATGGCTACACCTTC.

This clone occurred once. The chain links TRBV7-8 to TRBJ2-1; no clear D gene. With 4 bases removed from V and 5 bases from J, the gap between germline ends came to 15 bases. Germline-derived CDR1 and CDR2 are SGHVS and FQNEAQ. The CDR3 loop spans 15 amino acids. Written as DNA, the CDR3 is TGTGCCAGCAGCTGGGCTGAAAACCGCAACAATGAGCAGTTCTTC. This gives the protein CASSWAENRNNEQFF.

This clone was found once. The chain has TRBV10-3 and TRBJ2-1; 7 nucleotides match TRBD2. V was clipped by 7 bases and J by 8 bases; unmatched bases: 17. CDR1 and CDR2 from the germline V gene are ENHRY and SYGVKD. The CDR3 runs 16 residues. CDR3 bases: TGTGCCATCACGTCCGGCGGGAGCAATTTTAGGGATGAGCAGTTCTTC. Translation: CAITSGGSNFRDEQFF.

The V call is TRBV29-1, the J call TRBJ1-2; maybe TRBD1 (5 bases). The CDR3 extends over 12 amino acids. Trimming stripped 6 bases from V and 4 bases from J, with 12 bases between. Germline V CDR1 and CDR2: SQVTM, ANQGSEA. The CDR3 is CSVMRDFYGYTF. The DNA for the CDR3 is TGCAGCGTGATGAGGGACTTCTATGGCTACACCTTC.

The chain carries TRBV5-4 and TRBJ2-7; D possibly corresponds to TRBD1 (5 bases). CDR1 is SGHNT and CDR2 is YYREEE in the germline V gene (reference sequence). CDR3 length: 15 amino acids. The V end was cut by 0 bases, the J end by 3 bases, with 13 bases between. CDR3 sequence (DNA): TGTGCCAGCAGCTTGGGTCAGGGCCACCTCTACGAGCAGTACTTC. This gives the protein CASSLGQGHLYEQYF.

The chain uses TRBV19 and TRBJ2-1; 8 bases are a match to TRBD2. CDR1 is LNHDA and CDR2 is SQIVND in the germline V gene (reference sequence). The trim removed 6 bases at V and 0 bases at J, leaving 7 bases unmatched. The CDR3 covers 16 residues. CDR3 sequence reads: CASRLRGTSSYNEQFF. CDR3 sequence (DNA): TGTGCCAGTAGGCTAAGGGGGACTAGCTCCTACAATGAGCAGTTCTTC.